Below, one T cell receptor (beta chain) is given with its context. The record originates from a study of blood T cell repertoires in COVID-19. CDR3 length: 18 amino acids. V shed 0 bases, J shed 4 bases, and the junction held 9 bases outside the gene matches. Germline CDR1 KGHSH, CDR2 LQKENI. Across 24 US areas, participants ranged in age from 18 to 89 years. Clinical histories supplied by participants themselves formed the basis of cohort assignment. Under the authors' procedure: It was from reference gene primer amplification that nucleated cell counts were estimated. TCRdb keeps only in-frame clones here, not all; method: immunoSEQ multiplex PCR. Clone size and V and J calls were adopted from that table, with D and trimming inferred from the DNA. Here the sample spans under 300,000 clones, approximately 86% being singletons.

This receptor was identified in a woman aged 40 to 49 with acute COVID-19. The chain joins TRBV18 to TRBJ1-3, with TRBD1 matching over 10 bases. Sequences were obtained from PBMCs or T cells enriched from blood (not recorded which). CDR3 sequence: CASSPPVRTGGSGNTIYF. CDR3 in DNA: TGTGCCAGCTCACCACCGGTACGGACAGGGGGATCAGGAAACACCATATATTTT.